The following is a T cell receptor beta chain sequence with its context. Its antigen is not known. Repertoires were generated with immunoSEQ multiplex PCR, while TCRdb's copy carries only in-frame clones and drops some. The sample lists 25,000 or so clones; about four fifths were seen once. The V gene end was trimmed by 6 bases and the J gene end by 4 bases; junction bases not matched to a gene: 5. This CDR3 comprises 14 residues. Germline CDR1 reads SGHRS; CDR2 reads YFSETQ. These data come from a study of graft-versus-host responses after intestinal transplantation. Findings and caveats of the study: Patients with graft-donor T cell macrochimerism had high graft-versus-host to host-versus-graft clonal ratios in allografts. GvH clones appeared in recipient marrow, some first in ileum or blood. Maximum circulating GvH clone levels tracked with early post-transplant HvG decreases.

This specimen was unstimulated CD4+ T cells sorted from spleen or lymph node cells, taken before intestinal transplant. The chain links TRBV5-1 to TRBJ2-7; 12 bases agree with TRBD2. The TCR sequence derives from a human donor who received an intestinal transplant. CDR3 nucleotide sequence: TGCGCCAGCAAACTACTAGCGGGGGGATACGAGCAGTACTTC. As protein: CASKLLAGGYEQYF.